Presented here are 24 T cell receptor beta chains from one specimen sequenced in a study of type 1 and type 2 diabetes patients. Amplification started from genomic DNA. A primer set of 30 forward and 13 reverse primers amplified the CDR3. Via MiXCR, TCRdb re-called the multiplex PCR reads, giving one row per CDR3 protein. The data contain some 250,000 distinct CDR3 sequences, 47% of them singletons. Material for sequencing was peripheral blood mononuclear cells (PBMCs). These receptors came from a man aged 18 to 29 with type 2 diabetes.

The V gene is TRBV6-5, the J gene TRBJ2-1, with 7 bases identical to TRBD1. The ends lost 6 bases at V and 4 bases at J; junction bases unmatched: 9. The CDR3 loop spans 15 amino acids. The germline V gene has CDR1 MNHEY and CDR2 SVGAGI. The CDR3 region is CASRIGGQYYNEQFF. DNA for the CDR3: TGTGCCAGCAGGATTGGGGGACAGTATTACAATGAGCAGTTCTTC.

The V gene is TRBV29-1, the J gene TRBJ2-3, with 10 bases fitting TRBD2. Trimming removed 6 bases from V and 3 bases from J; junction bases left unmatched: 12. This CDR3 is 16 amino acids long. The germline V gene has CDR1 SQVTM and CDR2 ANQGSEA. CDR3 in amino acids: CSVDALLAGRTDTQYF. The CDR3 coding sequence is TGCAGCGTCGACGCGCTACTAGCGGGGAGGACAGATACGCAGTATTTT.

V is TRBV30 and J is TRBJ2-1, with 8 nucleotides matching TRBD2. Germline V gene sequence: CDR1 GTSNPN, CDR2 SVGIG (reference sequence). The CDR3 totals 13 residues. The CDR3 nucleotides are TGTGCGGTACTAGCGGTTAACTACAATGAGCAGTTCTTC. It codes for CAVLAVNYNEQFF.

As DNA, the CDR3 is TGTGCCAGCAGAGAGACCGGGACAGGGAGGCAGCCCCAGCATTTT. This gives the protein CASRETGTGRQPQHF. The chain combines TRBV28 with TRBJ1-5, with 9 bases fitting TRBD1. Germline V CDR1 and CDR2: MDHEN, SYDVKM. CDR3 length: 15 amino acids. Trimming took 6 bases from V and 7 from J; bases not matched to a gene: 10.

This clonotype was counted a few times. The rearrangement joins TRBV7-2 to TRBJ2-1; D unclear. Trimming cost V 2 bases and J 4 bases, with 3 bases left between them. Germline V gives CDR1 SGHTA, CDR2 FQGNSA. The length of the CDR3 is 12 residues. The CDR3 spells CASSLPYNEQFF. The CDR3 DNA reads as TGTGCCAGCAGCTTACCTTACAATGAGCAGTTCTTC. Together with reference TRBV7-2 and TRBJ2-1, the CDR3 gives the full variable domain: GAGVSQSPSNKVTEKGKDVELRCDPISGHTALYWYRQSLGQGLEFLIYFQGNSAPDKSGLPSDRFSAERTGGSVSTLTIQRTQQEDSAVYLCASSLPYNEQFFGPGTRLTVL.

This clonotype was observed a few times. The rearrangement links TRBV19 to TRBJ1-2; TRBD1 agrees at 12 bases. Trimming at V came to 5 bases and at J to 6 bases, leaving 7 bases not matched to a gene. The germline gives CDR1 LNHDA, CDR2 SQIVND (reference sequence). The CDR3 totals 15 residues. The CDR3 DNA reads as TGTGCCAGTAGTGCCTCCGGGACAGGGGGCAATGGCTACACCTTC. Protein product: CASSASGTGGNGYTF.

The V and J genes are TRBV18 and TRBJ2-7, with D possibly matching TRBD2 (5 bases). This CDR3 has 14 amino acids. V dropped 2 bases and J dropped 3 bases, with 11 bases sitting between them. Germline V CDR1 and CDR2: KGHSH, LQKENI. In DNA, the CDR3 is TGTGCCAGCTCACCAGACGGGGTCGTCTACGAGCAGTACTTC. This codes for CASSPDGVVYEQYF.

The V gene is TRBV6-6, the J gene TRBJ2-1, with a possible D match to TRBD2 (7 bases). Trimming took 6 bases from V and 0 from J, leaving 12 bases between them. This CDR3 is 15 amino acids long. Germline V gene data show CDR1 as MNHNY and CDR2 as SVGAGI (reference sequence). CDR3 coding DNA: TGTGCCAGCAGGGAGGGGGAGGGCTCCTACAATGAGCAGTTCTTC. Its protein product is CASREGEGSYNEQFF.

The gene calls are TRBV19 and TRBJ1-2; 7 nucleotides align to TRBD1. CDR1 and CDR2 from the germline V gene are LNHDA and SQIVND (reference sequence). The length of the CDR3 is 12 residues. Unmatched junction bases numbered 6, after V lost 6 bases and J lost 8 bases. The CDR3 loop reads CASSQTGNGYTF. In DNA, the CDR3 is TGTGCCAGTAGCCAGACAGGGAACGGCTACACCTTC.

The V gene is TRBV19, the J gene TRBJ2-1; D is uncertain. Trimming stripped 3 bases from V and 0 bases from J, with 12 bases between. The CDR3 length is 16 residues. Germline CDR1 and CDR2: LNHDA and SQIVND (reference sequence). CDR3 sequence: CASSIGGVISYNEQFF. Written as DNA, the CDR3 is TGTGCCAGTAGTATCGGTGGAGTGATCTCCTACAATGAGCAGTTCTTC.

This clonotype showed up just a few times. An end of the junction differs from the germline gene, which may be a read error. The CDR3 DNA reads as TGTGCCAGCAGTTTAACCCCAGGGGGCGGGCTACTAAGGCCCCTCCACTTT. Residues: CASSLTPGGGLLRPLHF. The gene calls are TRBV7-3 and TRBJ1-6; TRBD1 matches at 8 bases. Germline CDR1 reads SGHTA; CDR2 reads FQGTGA. The CDR3 extends over 17 amino acids.

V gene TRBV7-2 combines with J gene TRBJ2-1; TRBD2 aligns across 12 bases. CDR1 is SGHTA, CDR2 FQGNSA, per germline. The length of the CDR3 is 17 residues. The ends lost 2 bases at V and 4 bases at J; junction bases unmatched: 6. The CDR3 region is CASSLPLAGGSYNEQFF. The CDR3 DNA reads TGTGCCAGCAGCTTACCGCTAGCGGGAGGGAGTTACAATGAGCAGTTCTTC.

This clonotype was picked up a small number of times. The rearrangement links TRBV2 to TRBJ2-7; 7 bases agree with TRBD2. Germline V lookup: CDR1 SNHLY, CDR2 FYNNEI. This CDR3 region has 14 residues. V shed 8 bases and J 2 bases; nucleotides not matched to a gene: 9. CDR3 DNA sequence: TGTGCCAGCTTTCGGGGGGACTCCCCCTACGAGCAGTACTTC. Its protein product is CASFRGDSPYEQYF.

The CDR3 nucleotides read TGTGCCTTTCTAGGACGGCCCCATAATTCACCCCTCCACTTT. As protein: CAFLGRPHNSPLHF. The chain recombines TRBV30 with TRBJ1-6; unclear D gene. V was clipped by 7 bases and J by 5 bases, with 15 bases between them. This CDR3 region has 14 residues. Germline V CDR1 and CDR2: GTSNPN, SVGIG (reference sequence).

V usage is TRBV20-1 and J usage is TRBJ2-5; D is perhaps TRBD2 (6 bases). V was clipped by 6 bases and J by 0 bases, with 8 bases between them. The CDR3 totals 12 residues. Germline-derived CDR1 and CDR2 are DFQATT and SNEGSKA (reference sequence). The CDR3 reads CSAGSHQETQYF. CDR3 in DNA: TGCAGTGCCGGGAGCCACCAAGAGACCCAGTACTTC.

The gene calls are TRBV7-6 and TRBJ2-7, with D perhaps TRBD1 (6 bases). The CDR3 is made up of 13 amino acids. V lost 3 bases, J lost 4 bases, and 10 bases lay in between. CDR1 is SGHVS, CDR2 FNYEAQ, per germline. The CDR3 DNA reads TGTGCCAGCAGCTTCACCGACAGGTACGAGCAGTACTTC. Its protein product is CASSFTDRYEQYF.

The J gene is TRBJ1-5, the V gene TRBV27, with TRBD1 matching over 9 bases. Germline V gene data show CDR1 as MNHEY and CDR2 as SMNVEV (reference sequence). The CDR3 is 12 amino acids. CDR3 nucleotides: TGTGTCCTACAGGGGGCCGGGGGGCCCCAGCATTTT. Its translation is CVLQGAGGPQHF.

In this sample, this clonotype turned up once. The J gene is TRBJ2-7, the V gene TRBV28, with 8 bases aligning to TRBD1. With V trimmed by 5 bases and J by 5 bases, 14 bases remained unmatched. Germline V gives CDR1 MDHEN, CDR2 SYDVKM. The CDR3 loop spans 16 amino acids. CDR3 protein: CASSLSLGQGTNEQYF. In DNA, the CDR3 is TGTGCCAGCAGTCTCTCATTAGGACAGGGAACAAACGAGCAGTACTTC. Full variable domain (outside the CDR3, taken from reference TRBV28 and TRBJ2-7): DVKVTQSSRYLVKRTGEKVFLECVQDMDHENMFWYRQDPGLGLRLIYFSYDVKMKEKGDIPEGYSVSREKKERFSLILESASTNQTSMYLCASSLSLGQGTNEQYFGPGTRLTVT.

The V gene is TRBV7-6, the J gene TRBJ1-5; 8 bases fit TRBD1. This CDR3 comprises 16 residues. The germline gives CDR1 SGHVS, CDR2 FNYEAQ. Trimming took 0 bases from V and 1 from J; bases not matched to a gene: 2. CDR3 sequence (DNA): TGTGCCAGCAGCTTAGCCGGGACAGGCAGCAATCAGCCCCAGCATTTT. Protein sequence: CASSLAGTGSNQPQHF.

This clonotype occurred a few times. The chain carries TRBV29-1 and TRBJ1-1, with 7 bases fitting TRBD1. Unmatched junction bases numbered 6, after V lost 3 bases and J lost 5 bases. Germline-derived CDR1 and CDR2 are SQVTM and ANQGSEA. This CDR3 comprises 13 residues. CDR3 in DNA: TGCAGCGTTGAGGGTAACAGGGGAACTGAAGCTTTCTTT. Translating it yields CSVEGNRGTEAFF. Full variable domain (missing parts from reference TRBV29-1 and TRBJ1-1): SAVISQKPSRDICQRGTSLTIQCQVDSQVTMMFWYRQQPGQSLTLIATANQGSEATYESGFVIDKFPISRPNLTFSTLTVSNMSPEDSSIYLCSVEGNRGTEAFFGQGTRLTVV.

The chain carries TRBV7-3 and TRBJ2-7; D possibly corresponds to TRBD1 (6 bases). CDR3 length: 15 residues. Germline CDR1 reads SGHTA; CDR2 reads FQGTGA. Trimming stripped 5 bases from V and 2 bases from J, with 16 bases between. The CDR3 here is CASSRGTNWAYEQYF. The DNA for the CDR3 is TGTGCCAGCAGCCGTGGGACAAATTGGGCCTACGAGCAGTACTTC.

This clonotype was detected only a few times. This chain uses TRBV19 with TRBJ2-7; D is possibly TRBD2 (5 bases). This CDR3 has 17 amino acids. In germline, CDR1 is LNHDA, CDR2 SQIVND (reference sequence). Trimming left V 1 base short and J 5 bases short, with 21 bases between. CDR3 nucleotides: TGTGCCAGTAGTATAGGTTGGGGAGAGAAGTTCCAGGACGAGCAGTACTTC. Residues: CASSIGWGEKFQDEQYF. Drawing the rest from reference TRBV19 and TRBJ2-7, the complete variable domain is DGGITQSPKYLFRKEGQNVTLSCEQNLNHDAMYWYRQDPGQGLRLIYYSQIVNDFQKGDIAEGYSVSREKKESFPLTVTSAQKNPTAFYLCASSIGWGEKFQDEQYFGPGTRLTVT.

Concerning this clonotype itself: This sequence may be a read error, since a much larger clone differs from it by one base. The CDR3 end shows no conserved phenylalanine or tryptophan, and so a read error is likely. The CDR3 nucleotides are TGTGCCACCAGCAGAGATGGGACAGGGGTGGGGTATGGCTACACCCTC. Its protein product is CATSRDGTGVGYGYTL. The J gene is TRBJ1-2, the V gene TRBV15, with 10 bases identical to TRBD1. Germline CDR1 LNHNV, CDR2 YYDKDF (reference sequence). The length of the CDR3 is 16 residues. After removal of 0 bases from V and 5 bases from J, the junction contained 6 bases not matched to a gene.

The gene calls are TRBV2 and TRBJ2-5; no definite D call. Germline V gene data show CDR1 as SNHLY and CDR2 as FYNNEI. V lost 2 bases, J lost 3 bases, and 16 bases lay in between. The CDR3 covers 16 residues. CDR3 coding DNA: TGTGCCAGCAGTGAAAGTGATTTCCGCGGTAAAGAGACCCAGTACTTC. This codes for CASSESDFRGKETQYF. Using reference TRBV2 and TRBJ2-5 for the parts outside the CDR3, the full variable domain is EPEVTQTPSHQVTQMGQEVILRCVPISNHLYFYWYRQILGQKVEFLVSFYNNEISEKSEIFDDQFSVERPDGSNFTLKIRSTKLEDSAMYFCASSESDFRGKETQYFGPGTRLLVL.